The 27 T cell receptor beta chains below all came from one sample that was sequenced in a study of cytomegalovirus exposure and HLA in healthy donors. With 60 Vbeta and 13 Jbeta primers, the PCR was carried out. Assay: immunoSEQ multiplex PCR; the TCRdb copy retains only in-frame clones and omits some. The table lists approximately 150,000 clones, roughly four fifths of them singletons, with over 2.5% in the top ten. Sequencing used PBMCs. The receptors stem from a female donor in good health and CMV-seronegative.

J is TRBJ1-2 and V is TRBV28, with D unresolved. The germline V gene encodes CDR1 MDHEN and CDR2 SYDVKM. There are 17 residues in the CDR3. With 2 bases removed from V and 2 bases from J, the gap between germline ends came to 18 bases. The CDR3 spells CASSLKPSQALNYGYTF. The CDR3 DNA follows: TGTGCCAGCAGTTTAAAACCCTCGCAGGCTCTGAACTATGGCTACACCTTC.

The genes are TRBV30 and TRBJ2-1; 9 bases align to TRBD1. Germline CDR1 reads GTSNPN; CDR2 reads SVGIG (reference sequence). This CDR3 contains 14 residues. V gave up 0 bases and J gave up 7 bases; unmatched junction bases: 4. The CDR3 nucleotides are TGTGCCTGGAGTGTACTCGGGACAGGGAATGAGCAGTTCTTC. Protein: CAWSVLGTGNEQFF. Full variable domain (missing parts from reference TRBV30 and TRBJ2-1): SQTIHQWPATLVQPVGSPLSLECTVEGTSNPNLYWYRQAAGRGLQLLFYSVGIGQISSEVPQNLSASRPQDRQFILSSKKLLLSDSGFYLCAWSVLGTGNEQFFGPGTRLTVL.

This clone was observed a handful of times. The chain is built from TRBV29-1 and TRBJ1-1; D possibly corresponds to TRBD1 (6 bases). V lost 7 bases and J lost 1, with 13 bases in between. The CDR3 spans 13 residues. The V gene's germline CDR1 is SQVTM and CDR2 ANQGSEA. Written as DNA, the CDR3 is TGCAGCGCTCGACAGGTCCCGAACACTGAAGCTTTCTTT. It is translated as CSARQVPNTEAFF.

The chain couples TRBV19 to TRBJ2-2; D perhaps matches TRBD1 (6 bases). Germline V lookup: CDR1 LNHDA, CDR2 SQIVND (reference sequence). The CDR3 length is 15 residues. The ends were cut back, 7 bases at V and 10 bases at J, with 22 bases in the middle. The CDR3 region has the DNA TGTGCCAGTAACGACAGGCCTGTCTCAGGGGAGGAGCTGTTTTTT. It encodes CASNDRPVSGEELFF.

The chain combines TRBV6-5 with TRBJ2-1, with 10 bases aligning to TRBD1. With V trimmed by 2 bases and J by 4 bases, 5 bases remained unmatched. Germline loops: CDR1 MNHEY, CDR2 SVGAGI. CDR3 size: 16 residues. Here the CDR3 reads CASSYGGTGDYNEQFF. Here the CDR3 DNA reads TGTGCCAGCAGTTACGGCGGGACAGGGGATTACAATGAGCAGTTCTTC.

This chain joins TRBV5-8 and TRBJ2-1, with 10 bases fitting TRBD2. CDR3 size: 15 residues. Germline V gene sequence: CDR1 SGHTS, CDR2 YDEGEE. Trimming at V came to 4 bases and at J to 6 bases, leaving 7 bases not matched to a gene. CDR3 in amino acids: CASSPSGRAGNEQFF. CDR3 in DNA: TGTGCCAGCAGCCCCAGCGGGAGGGCAGGCAATGAGCAGTTCTTC.

Only one count was recorded for this clone. This sequence joins TRBV29-1 and TRBJ2-2; TRBD1 matches at 9 bases. Germline V gene sequence: CDR1 SQVTM, CDR2 ANQGSEA. V was clipped by 6 bases and J by 4 bases; unmatched bases: 6. This CDR3 is 14 amino acids long. The CDR3 here is CSVRTQGATGELFF. CDR3 DNA: TGCAGCGTCAGAACACAGGGGGCCACCGGGGAGCTGTTTTTT.

This clone appeared a single time. The chain combines TRBV21-1 with TRBJ2-7; the D call in the table, TRBD1, was not verified against the DNA. TRBV21-1 is designated a pseudogene. The CDR3 length is 12 residues. The CDR3, as DNA: TGTGCCACCAGGGACAGGGGTTACGAGCAGTACTTC. Translation gives CATRDRGYEQYF.

This chain joins TRBV6-1 and TRBJ1-1, with 11 bases lining up with TRBD1. CDR1 is MNHNS, CDR2 SASEGT, per germline. The V gene end was trimmed by 6 bases and the J gene end by 5 bases; junction bases not matched to a gene: 5. This CDR3 has 14 residues. This CDR3 reads CASRGTGGNTEAFF. The DNA of the CDR3 is TGTGCCAGCAGAGGGACAGGGGGGAATACTGAAGCTTTCTTT.

This clone appeared once. This sequence joins TRBV7-9 and TRBJ2-5; D is perhaps TRBD2 (6 bases). The CDR3 is 15 amino acids. Trimming shortened V by 5 bases and J by 5 bases, and 18 bases separated the two germline ends. The germline gives CDR1 SEHNR, CDR2 FQNEAQ (reference sequence). The CDR3 region has the DNA TGTGCCAGCAGCAACCGGGACCGGGGGAGGGAGACCCAGTACTTC. Protein product: CASSNRDRGRETQYF.

This chain links TRBV4-3 with TRBJ2-7, with D perhaps matching TRBD2 (5 bases). The germline gives CDR1 LGHNA, CDR2 YSLEER. Trimming took off 1 base at V and 3 bases at J, with 10 bases between the two ends. CDR3 length equals 14 residues. CDR3 sequence (DNA): TGCGCCAGCAGCCAAGGAAACGGGGACTACGAGCAGTACTTC. This encodes CASSQGNGDYEQYF.

The chain links TRBV7-9 to TRBJ1-1, with 10 positions matching TRBD1. Trimming cost V 3 bases and J 5 bases; bases outside gene matches: 6. There are 15 residues in the CDR3. Germline CDR1 is SEHNR and CDR2 is FQNEAQ (reference sequence). The CDR3 loop is CASSFPGQGGTEAFF. The CDR3 DNA reads TGTGCCAGCAGCTTCCCTGGACAGGGGGGTACTGAAGCTTTCTTT. The full variable domain, its missing parts supplied by reference TRBV7-9 and TRBJ1-1, is DTGVSQNPRHKITKRGQNVTFRCDPISEHNRLYWYRQTLGQGPEFLTYFQNEAQLEKSRLLSDRFSAERPKGSFSTLEIQRTEQGDSAMYLCASSFPGQGGTEAFFGQGTRLTVV.

The chain combines TRBV30 with TRBJ2-5; no firm D call. Germline assignment: CDR1 GTSNPN and CDR2 SVGIG (reference sequence). The CDR3 runs to 13 residues. Trimming cost V 5 bases and J 7 bases, with 17 bases left between them. Here the CDR3 DNA reads TGTGCCTGGGCCCAACTGTGGCCGGGGACCCAGTACTTC. Translating it yields CAWAQLWPGTQYF.

This chain uses TRBV29-1 with TRBJ2-3; TRBD2 matches at 8 bases. Trimming took 7 bases from V and 1 from J; bases not matched to a gene: 10. CDR3 length: 15 residues. Germline CDR1 SQVTM, CDR2 ANQGSEA. DNA of the CDR3: TGCAGCGGGGTGGCAGCGGGGGCCCGCACAGATACGCAGTATTTT. Protein: CSGVAAGARTDTQYF.

Concerning this clone itself: Other DNA sequences from this sample encode an identical CDR3 as well. The chain joins TRBV4-1 to TRBJ2-3; D is unclear. Trimming cost V 9 bases and J 4 bases, with 8 bases left between them. There are 11 residues in the CDR3. Germline V lookup: CDR1 MGHRA, CDR2 YSYEKL. The DNA for the CDR3 is TGCGCCAGTAGAATAGCAGATACGCAGTATTTT. Protein sequence: CASRIADTQYF.

The chain is built from TRBV19 and TRBJ1-4; the match to TRBD1 covers 8 bases. Germline trimming cut 2 bases from V and 5 bases from J; bases unmatched to any gene: 1. CDR3 length: 14 amino acids. The germline CDR1 and CDR2 sequences are LNHDA and SQIVND (reference sequence). CDR3 in DNA: TGTGCCAGTAGTATAAGACAGGGGAATGAAAAACTGTTTTTT. Protein product: CASSIRQGNEKLFF.

This rearrangement joins TRBV7-2 to TRBJ1-2, with 7 bases fitting TRBD1. Germline trimming cut 5 bases from V and 2 bases from J; bases unmatched to any gene: 14. Germline lookup yields CDR1 SGHTA and CDR2 FQGNSA. The CDR3 has 17 residues. This CDR3 reads CASSLLGMGRGNYGYTF. The CDR3 region has the DNA TGTGCCAGCAGCCTGCTAGGGATGGGCAGGGGGAACTATGGCTACACCTTC.

V and J are TRBV29-1 and TRBJ2-7; 7 nucleotides match TRBD2. CDR3 length equals 13 residues. V dropped 7 bases and J dropped 7; count of bases not matched to a gene: 13. Per germline, CDR1 SQVTM and CDR2 ANQGSEA. The CDR3 sequence is CSGKAAGVGEQYF. The CDR3 bases are TGCAGCGGGAAAGCCGCGGGGGTCGGGGAGCAGTACTTC.

CDR3 nucleotide sequence: TGTGCCAGCAGCTTGGGAGGGTTGAATGAAAAACTGTTTTTT. As protein: CASSLGGLNEKLFF. The V gene is TRBV5-5, the J gene TRBJ1-4; D gene ambiguous. This CDR3 comprises 14 residues. Per germline, CDR1 SGHKS and CDR2 YYEKEE (reference sequence). The ends were cut back, 0 bases at V and 5 bases at J, with 8 bases in the middle.

V and J are TRBV5-6 and TRBJ2-3; maybe TRBD2 (7 bases). The CDR3 loop spans 16 amino acids. From germline, CDR1 is SGHDT and CDR2 YYEEEE. Trimming pared 4 bases from V and 5 bases from J, leaving 20 bases between. The CDR3 bases are TGTGCCAGCAGCCCAGTGGGGCGGGGGCGAGGAGATACGCAGTATTTT. Its protein product is CASSPVGRGRGDTQYF.

The V gene is TRBV2, the J gene TRBJ1-2, with 7 bases aligning to TRBD1. The CDR3 extends over 13 amino acids. Unmatched junction bases numbered 2, after V lost 4 bases and J lost 3 bases. Germline V gene data show CDR1 as SNHLY and CDR2 as FYNNEI. The DNA for the CDR3 is TGTGCCAGCAGTGCGAGGGGGCACTATGGCTACACCTTC. It is translated as CASSARGHYGYTF. The full variable domain, completed using reference TRBV2 and TRBJ1-2, is EPEVTQTPSHQVTQMGQEVILRCVPISNHLYFYWYRQILGQKVEFLVSFYNNEISEKSEIFDDQFSVERPDGSNFTLKIRSTKLEDSAMYFCASSARGHYGYTFGSGTRLTVV.

The genes are TRBV9 and TRBJ2-1; TRBD2 matches 10 bases. The germline V gene has CDR1 SGDLS and CDR2 YYNGEE. Trimming cost V 3 bases and J 4 bases; bases outside gene matches: 7. CDR3 length equals 16 residues. This chain's CDR3 is CASSASSGGGYNEQFF. The DNA for the CDR3 is TGTGCCAGCAGCGCCTCTAGCGGGGGCGGATACAATGAGCAGTTCTTC.

The table lists this clone with a few counts. The chain links TRBV4-2 to TRBJ1-1, with 9 nucleotides matching TRBD1. There are 14 residues in the CDR3. The junction had 5 bases not matched to a gene; V was cut back by 3 bases and J by 6 bases. Germline-derived CDR1 and CDR2 are LGHNA and YNFKEQ. CDR3 nucleotide sequence: TGTGCCAGCAGCCACGACAGGGGGGACGCTGAAGCTTTCTTT. It specifies CASSHDRGDAEAFF.

This sequence joins TRBV6-1 and TRBJ1-5; 7 bases map to TRBD1. The J segment lost 6 bases and the V segment lost 2 bases, leaving 10 bases of the junction unmatched. The CDR3 spans 16 residues. From germline, CDR1 is MNHNS and CDR2 SASEGT. The CDR3 is CASSERWVGGGQPQHF. The CDR3 nucleotides read TGTGCCAGCAGTGAAAGGTGGGTAGGGGGCGGTCAGCCCCAGCATTTT.

This clone was seen only a few times. The chain employs TRBV7-9 and TRBJ2-7; D is possibly TRBD2 (6 bases). CDR1 is SEHNR, CDR2 FQNEAQ, per germline (reference sequence). Trimming took 5 bases from V and 6 from J, leaving 11 bases between them. CDR3 length: 12 residues. The CDR3 DNA is TGTGCCAGCAGCCCCGGGACTCTCGAGCAGTACTTC. The encoded protein is CASSPGTLEQYF.

This clone was found many times. The gene calls are TRBV5-1 and TRBJ2-7; 7 bases are shared with TRBD1. The ends lost 3 bases at V and 4 bases at J; junction bases unmatched: 7. CDR1 and CDR2 from the germline V gene are SGHRS and YFSETQ. The CDR3 contains 14 residues. This CDR3 is CASSSGTVEYEQYF. CDR3 bases: TGCGCCAGCAGCTCCGGGACAGTGGAGTACGAGCAGTACTTC.

A single count supports this clone. This chain joins TRBV27 and TRBJ1-5; perhaps TRBD1 as D (6 bases). The CDR3 is 15 residues long. V was shortened by 6 bases and J by 1 base, with 13 bases between the two germline ends. Germline-derived CDR1 and CDR2 are MNHEY and SMNVEV (reference sequence). DNA of the CDR3: TGTGCCAGCAGGACTGCGGGGGCCAGCAATCAGCCCCAGCATTTT. Its translation: CASRTAGASNQPQHF.